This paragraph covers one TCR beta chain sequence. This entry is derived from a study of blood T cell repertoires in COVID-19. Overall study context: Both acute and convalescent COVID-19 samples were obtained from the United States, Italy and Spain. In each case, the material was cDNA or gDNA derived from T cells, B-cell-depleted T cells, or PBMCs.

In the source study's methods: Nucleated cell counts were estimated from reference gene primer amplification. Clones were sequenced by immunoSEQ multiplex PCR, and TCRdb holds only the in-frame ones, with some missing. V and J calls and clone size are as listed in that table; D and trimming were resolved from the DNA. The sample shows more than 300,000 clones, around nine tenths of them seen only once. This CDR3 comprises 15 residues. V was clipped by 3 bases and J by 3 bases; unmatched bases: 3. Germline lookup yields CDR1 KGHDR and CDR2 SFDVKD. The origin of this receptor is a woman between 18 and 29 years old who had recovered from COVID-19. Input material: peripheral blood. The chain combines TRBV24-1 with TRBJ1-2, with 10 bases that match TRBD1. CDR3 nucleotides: TGTGCCACCAGTGATGAGACAGGGGGCTACTATGGCTACACCTTC. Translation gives CATSDETGGYYGYTF.